What follows are 2 T cell receptor beta chains derived from one specimen sequenced in a study of blood T cells in healthy people across ages. The authors ran a second PCR of roughly 6 to 12 cycles using a sample-barcoded 5' primer and a J-beta primer mix. TCRdb re-analysed the 5' RACE reads in MiXCR, keeping a single row per CDR3 protein. The sample lists about 290,000 distinct CDR3 sequences, 25% to 30% occurring once. Sequencing was carried out using blood. These receptors came from a woman aged 70-85 years in good health.

This clonotype has at least ten counts. The chain is built from TRBV29-1 and TRBJ1-1; D gene uncertain. This CDR3 is 12 amino acids long. Germline values: CDR1 SQVTM, CDR2 ANQGSEA. Trimming left V 6 bases short and J 4 bases short, with 12 bases between. This chain's CDR3 is CSVIEVGTEAFF. The CDR3 coding sequence is TGCAGCGTCATAGAAGTGGGCACTGAAGCTTTCTTT.

This clonotype was counted between two and nine times. Possible read error: a much larger clone is one base away. The CDR3 DNA reads TGTGCCAGCAGCCTCTCGGGAGGCTGGGGGACCCAGTACTTC. Amino acids: CASSLSGGWGTQYF. The chain has TRBV7-9 and TRBJ2-5, with TRBD2 matching over 7 bases. The length of the CDR3 is 14 residues. Germline V gene data show CDR1 as SEHNR and CDR2 as FQNEAQ (reference sequence). V lost 5 bases, J lost 7 bases, and 10 bases stayed unmatched.